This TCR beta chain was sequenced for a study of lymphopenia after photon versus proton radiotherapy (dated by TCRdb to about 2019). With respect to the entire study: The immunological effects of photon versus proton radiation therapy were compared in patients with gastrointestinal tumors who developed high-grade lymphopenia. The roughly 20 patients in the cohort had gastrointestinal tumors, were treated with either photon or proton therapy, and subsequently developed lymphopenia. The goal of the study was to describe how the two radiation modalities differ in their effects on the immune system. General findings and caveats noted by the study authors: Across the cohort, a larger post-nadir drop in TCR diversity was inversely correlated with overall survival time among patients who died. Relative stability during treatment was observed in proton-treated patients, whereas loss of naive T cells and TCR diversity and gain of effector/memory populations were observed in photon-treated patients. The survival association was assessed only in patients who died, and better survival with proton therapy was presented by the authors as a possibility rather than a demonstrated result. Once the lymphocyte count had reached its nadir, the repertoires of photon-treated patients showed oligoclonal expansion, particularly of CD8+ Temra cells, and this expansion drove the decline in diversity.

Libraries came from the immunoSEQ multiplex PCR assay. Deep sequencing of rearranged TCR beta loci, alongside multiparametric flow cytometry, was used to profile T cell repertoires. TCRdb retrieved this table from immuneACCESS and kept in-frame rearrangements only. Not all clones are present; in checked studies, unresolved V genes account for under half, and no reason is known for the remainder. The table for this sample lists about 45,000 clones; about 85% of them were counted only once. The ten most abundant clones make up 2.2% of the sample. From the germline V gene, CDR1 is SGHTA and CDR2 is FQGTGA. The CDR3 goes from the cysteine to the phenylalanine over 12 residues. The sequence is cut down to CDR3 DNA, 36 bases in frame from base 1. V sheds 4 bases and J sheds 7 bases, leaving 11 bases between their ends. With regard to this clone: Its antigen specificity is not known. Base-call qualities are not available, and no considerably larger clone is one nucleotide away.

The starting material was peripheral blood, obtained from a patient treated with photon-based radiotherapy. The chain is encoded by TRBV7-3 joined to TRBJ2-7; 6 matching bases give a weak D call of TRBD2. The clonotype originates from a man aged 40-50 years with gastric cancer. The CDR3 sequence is CASSSLGGEQYF. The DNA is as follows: TGTGCCAGCAGCTCCCTGGGGGGTGAGCAGTACTTC. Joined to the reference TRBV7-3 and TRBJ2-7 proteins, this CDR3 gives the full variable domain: GAGVSQTPSNKVTEKGKYVELRCDPISGHTALYWYRQSLGQGPEFLIYFQGTGAADDSGLPNDRFFAVRPEGSVSTLKIQRTERGDSAVYLCASSSLGGEQYFGPGTRLTVT.